Following are 28 T cell receptor beta chains from one sample sequenced in a study of Graves' ophthalmopathy and Graves' hyperthyroidism. RNA transcripts served as template for amplifying TCR beta CDR3 sequences. Second-round multiplex PCR followed a first-round RT-PCR using HTBI primers. Each CDR3 protein is one row after TCRdb ran MiXCR on the multiplex PCR reads. The table shows approximately 1.2 million distinct CDR3 sequences, with less than 45% occurring only once. What was sequenced was peripheral blood or thyroid tissue (not recorded which). Every receptor here comes from an adult man with Graves' hyperthyroidism.

The chain employs TRBV27 and TRBJ2-7; 7 positions agree with TRBD1. Looked up from germline, CDR1 is MNHEY and CDR2 is SMNVEV (reference sequence). The V and J ends lost 1 base and 3 bases, in that order; junction bases with no gene match: 6. The CDR3 is made up of 15 amino acids. The CDR3 DNA follows: TGTGCCAGCAGTTTATTGGTAGGGACAGTCTACGAGCAGTACTTC. Amino acids: CASSLLVGTVYEQYF.

The table lists this clonotype with many counts. The chain combines TRBV20-1 with TRBJ2-5, with TRBD1 matching over 9 bases. The CDR3 extends over 14 amino acids. CDR1 and CDR2 (germline): DFQATT, SNEGSKA (reference sequence). V lost 6 bases, J lost 7 bases, and 12 bases stayed unmatched. The CDR3 bases are TGCAGTGCCACGGACAGGGGAATGGGCGGGACCCAGTACTTC. This translates into CSATDRGMGGTQYF.

The rearrangement uses TRBV9 and TRBJ1-2; D remains unclear. This CDR3 contains 14 residues. The V gene's germline CDR1 is SGDLS and CDR2 YYNGEE. Trimming pared 6 bases from V and 0 bases from J, leaving 12 bases between. The CDR3 region is CASTLTVSNYGYTF. CDR3 DNA sequence: TGTGCCAGCACCCTTACCGTCTCTAACTATGGCTACACCTTC.

This chain joins TRBV12-3 or TRBV12-4 and TRBJ2-5; 10 bases are a match to TRBD1. CDR3 length equals 18 residues. V trimming: 6 bases; J trimming: 5 bases; junction bases outside the gene matches: 18. The CDR3 sequence is CASSGLNRDRGGPETQYF. The DNA of the CDR3 is TGTGCCAGCAGCGGTTTAAACCGGGACAGGGGAGGGCCGGAGACCCAGTACTTC.

This clonotype was observed once. This sequence joins TRBV20-1 and TRBJ2-7, with 8 bases lining up with TRBD2. CDR3 length: 15 residues. V lost 4 bases and J lost 4; bases outside the gene matches: 12. The germline gives CDR1 DFQATT, CDR2 SNEGSKA (reference sequence). The CDR3 coding sequence is TGCAGTGCTACTAATAGCGGGACGGGGATGTACGAGCAGTACTTC. It specifies CSATNSGTGMYEQYF.

Many counts were recorded for this clonotype. This chain connects TRBV7-8 to TRBJ1-5; D is unclear. Germline V lookup: CDR1 SGHVS, CDR2 FQNEAQ. V was shortened by 5 bases and J by 3 bases, with 8 bases between the two germline ends. This CDR3 is 13 amino acids long. CDR3 nucleotide sequence: TGTGCCAGCAGCCCCAGCGTCAATCAGCCCCAGCATTTT. It is translated as CASSPSVNQPQHF.

The rearrangement joins TRBV7-2 to TRBJ2-2; 10 bases match TRBD2. J was trimmed by 5 bases and V by 1 base; bases with no gene match: 1. The CDR3 spans 15 residues. The germline V gene has CDR1 SGHTA and CDR2 FQGNSA. CDR3 coding DNA: TGTGCCAGCAGCTTAGTGACTAGCGGGACCGGGGAGCTGTTTTTT. Translation: CASSLVTSGTGELFF.

The chain uses TRBV30 and TRBJ1-1; D might be TRBD1 (5 bases). Trimming took off 8 bases at V and 0 bases at J, with 10 bases between the two ends. This CDR3 region has 12 residues. The germline CDR1 and CDR2 sequences are GTSNPN and SVGIG (reference sequence). The CDR3 nucleotides are TGTGCCGTGGGGGTTATGAACACTGAAGCTTTCTTT. Protein product: CAVGVMNTEAFF.

This clonotype was seen a few times. The chain has TRBV5-8 and TRBJ2-5, with D tentatively TRBD2 (6 bases). Germline CDR1 SGHTS, CDR2 YDEGEE. The CDR3 sequence is 15 residues long. Trimming stripped 0 bases from V and 4 bases from J, with 13 bases between. The CDR3 coding sequence is TGTGCCAGCAGCTTGGAGAACGGGGGAGGAGAGACCCAGTACTTC. The encoded protein is CASSLENGGGETQYF.

This clonotype was recorded at least ten times. The gene calls are TRBV5-1 and TRBJ1-1; TRBD1 is a possible D gene (6 bases). CDR3 length: 16 residues. With 4 bases removed from V and 1 base from J, the gap between germline ends came to 17 bases. Germline V gene data show CDR1 as SGHRS and CDR2 as YFSETQ. As DNA, the CDR3 is TGCGCCAGCAGCGGGGGACACGGGGCTCGGAACACTGAAGCTTTCTTT. Its translation is CASSGGHGARNTEAFF.

The V gene is TRBV2, the J gene TRBJ1-3, with 9 bases lining up with TRBD1. V lost 3 bases, J lost 8 bases, and 5 bases stayed unmatched. The V gene's germline CDR1 is SNHLY and CDR2 FYNNEI. This CDR3 region has 14 residues. The CDR3 DNA reads TGTGCCAGCAGTGATGGGACAGGGCTCTACACCATATATTTT. Translated, it gives CASSDGTGLYTIYF.

This clonotype was seen once. The rearrangement uses TRBV2 and TRBJ2-4; D gene unclear. Germline V gene data show CDR1 as SNHLY and CDR2 as FYNNEI. The CDR3 consists of 14 residues. V lost 4 bases and J 7 bases, leaving 14 bases between the germline ends. This CDR3 reads CASSVLGQLNIQYF. CDR3 sequence (DNA): TGTGCCAGCAGTGTTCTAGGGCAGCTTAACATTCAGTACTTC.

This clonotype has a single count. A much larger clone lies one base from this, so it may be a read error. The J gene is TRBJ1-5, the V gene TRBV12-3 or TRBV12-4, with D hard to call. Between the trimmed V and J ends, which lost 3 bases and 3 bases, there was a span of 9 bases. This CDR3 comprises 14 residues. CDR3 coding DNA: TGTGCCAGCAGTTTGCAGTCCCTCAATCAGCCCCAGCATTTT. Residues: CASSLQSLNQPQHF.

The rearrangement links TRBV10-3 to TRBJ1-1, with a weak D call TRBD1 (6 bases). The germline V gene encodes CDR1 ENHRY and CDR2 SYGVKD. The V end was cut by 7 bases, the J end by 5 bases, with 17 bases between. There are 14 residues in the CDR3. The CDR3 reads CAITPGTMRTEAFF. The CDR3 DNA reads as TGTGCCATCACACCCGGGACAATGAGGACTGAAGCTTTCTTT.

The rearrangement uses TRBV20-1 and TRBJ2-5; TRBD2 matches 8 bases. In germline, CDR1 is DFQATT, CDR2 SNEGSKA (reference sequence). V was clipped by 4 bases and J by 2 bases; unmatched bases: 6. The CDR3 has 14 residues. The CDR3 sequence: CSAKDTSGQETQYF. For the CDR3, the DNA is TGCAGTGCTAAAGATACTAGCGGACAAGAGACCCAGTACTTC.

Comment on this clonotype: A junction end diverges from the germline sequence, so it may reflect a read error. V and J are TRBV11-2 and TRBJ1-1, with unresolved D. CDR1 is SGHAT, CDR2 FQNNGV, per germline. The CDR3 is 12 residues long. The CDR3 is CACQRVDTEAFF. In nucleotides, the CDR3 is TGTGCCTGCCAAAGGGTTGACACTGAAGCCTTCTTT.

This clonotype came up many times. This chain joins TRBV16 and TRBJ2-5; D ambiguous. CDR1 KGHSY and CDR2 FQNENV come from the germline V gene. The V and J ends lost 0 bases and 4 bases respectively, with 12 bases between them. The CDR3 is 15 amino acids. CDR3 protein: CASSQSDSWSETQYF. The DNA for the CDR3 is TGTGCCAGCAGCCAATCGGATAGTTGGTCAGAGACCCAGTACTTC.

The chain combines TRBV12-3 or TRBV12-4 with TRBJ2-5; D call uncertain. The V and J ends lost 5 bases and 0 bases respectively, with 13 bases between them. The CDR3 spans 15 residues. CDR3 in amino acids: CASSPYPRDQETQYF. The CDR3 nucleotides read TGTGCCAGCAGTCCCTACCCCAGAGACCAAGAGACCCAGTACTTC.

As regards this clonotype: This may stem from a read error, because a much larger clone lies one nucleotide away. The V and J genes are TRBV19 and TRBJ1-1, with unresolved D. The CDR3 totals 16 residues. Germline loops: CDR1 LNHDA, CDR2 SQIVND (reference sequence). Trimming took 0 bases from V and 4 from J, leaving 15 bases between them. This CDR3 reads CASSIDPESSSTEAFF. The DNA of the CDR3 is TGTGCCAGTAGTATAGATCCGGAATCATCGAGCACTGAAGCTTTCTTT.

This clonotype was counted a few times. This chain uses TRBV7-2 with TRBJ2-7; D possibly corresponds to TRBD2 (6 bases). Trimming took off 1 base at V and 2 bases at J, with 18 bases between the two ends. Germline CDR1 and CDR2: SGHTA and FQGNSA. The CDR3 covers 17 residues. The DNA of the CDR3 is TGTGCCAGCAGCTTAGGGGGGGAGACCCCTGAGGCCTACGAGCAGTACTTC. This translates into CASSLGGETPEAYEQYF. Full variable domain (remainder filled in from reference TRBV7-2 and TRBJ2-7): GAGVSQSPSNKVTEKGKDVELRCDPISGHTALYWYRQSLGQGLEFLIYFQGNSAPDKSGLPSDRFSAERTGGSVSTLTIQRTQQEDSAVYLCASSLGGETPEAYEQYFGPGTRLTVT.

This clonotype has only a few counts. The rearrangement joins TRBV27 to TRBJ2-2; no firm D call. Germline CDR1 and CDR2: MNHEY and SMNVEV (reference sequence). V dropped 3 bases and J dropped 0 bases, with 11 bases sitting between them. The CDR3 has 16 residues. CDR3 sequence: CASSLRSTANTGELFF. The CDR3 DNA reads TGTGCCAGCAGTTTGAGATCGACCGCGAACACCGGGGAGCTGTTTTTT.

This clonotype was observed a single time. The CDR3 DNA is TGTGCCAGCAGCTTAGATCCGGTGGATACGCAGTATTTT. Translating it yields CASSLDPVDTQYF. The chain joins TRBV25-1 to TRBJ2-3, with no clear D. Trimming took off 6 bases at V and 6 bases at J, with 13 bases between the two ends. The CDR3 runs to 13 residues. Germline lookup yields CDR1 MGHDK and CDR2 SYGVNS.

This clonotype has a handful of counts. The rearrangement joins TRBV6-5 to TRBJ1-2; D remains unclear. CDR1 and CDR2 from the germline V gene are MNHEY and SVGAGI. V was clipped by 4 bases and J by 6 bases, with 9 bases between them. This CDR3 region has 12 residues. The CDR3 loop reads CASSWSSNGYTF. CDR3 bases: TGTGCCAGCAGTTGGAGTTCGAATGGCTACACCTTC.

This rearrangement joins TRBV14 to TRBJ1-3, with D possibly being TRBD1 (6 bases). Germline CDR1 reads SGHDN; CDR2 reads FVKESK. The CDR3 has 15 residues. The V end lost 1 base, the J end lost 5 bases, and 12 bases lay between the germline ends. The CDR3 sequence: CASSQVPGARNTIYF. CDR3 nucleotides: TGTGCCAGCAGCCAAGTCCCGGGGGCAAGAAACACCATATATTTT.

The chain couples TRBV7-9 to TRBJ1-1, with TRBD1 identical over 9 bases. V lost 5 bases and J lost 6; bases outside the gene matches: 4. The CDR3 is made up of 13 amino acids. The germline gives CDR1 SEHNR, CDR2 FQNEAQ (reference sequence). CDR3 bases: TGTGCCAGCAGCCACCGGACAGGGGCTGAAGCTTTCTTT. This codes for CASSHRTGAEAFF.

This clonotype was picked up one time. One base away lies a much larger clone, so this may be a sequencing read error. The V gene is TRBV5-1, the J gene TRBJ2-5; the D call may be TRBD1 or TRBD2 (5 bases each). Germline V gene sequence: CDR1 SGHRS, CDR2 YFSETQ. The CDR3 extends over 13 amino acids. The V end lost 3 bases, the J end lost 5 bases, and 11 bases lay between the germline ends. CDR3 sequence: CASSSWDGETQYF. The CDR3, as DNA: TGCGCCAGCAGCTCCTGGGACGGGGAGACCCAGTACTTC.

About this clonotype itself: A much bigger clone sits one base away, suggesting this may be a read error. The V and J genes are TRBV9 and TRBJ1-2; TRBD1 matches 9 bases. Germline V CDR1 and CDR2: SGDLS, YYNGEE. This CDR3 comprises 15 residues. J was trimmed by 8 bases and V by 3 bases; bases with no gene match: 11. Here the CDR3 DNA reads TGTGCCAGCAGCGCCCAGGGACAGGGACTAAGGGGCTACACCTTC. It encodes CASSAQGQGLRGYTF.

The gene calls are TRBV19 and TRBJ2-7, with 9 bases fitting TRBD1. Germline V gene lookup returns CDR1 LNHDA and CDR2 SQIVND (reference sequence). The CDR3 loop spans 14 amino acids. The J segment lost 7 bases and the V segment lost 2 bases, leaving 6 bases of the junction unmatched. The CDR3 is CASSISTGGVEQYF. In DNA form, the CDR3 reads TGTGCCAGTAGTATATCCACAGGGGGCGTTGAGCAGTACTTC.